This is a list of T cell receptor beta chains from one sample in a study of cytomegalovirus exposure and HLA in healthy donors. The assay was immunoSEQ multiplex PCR, and TCRdb's table has in-frame clones only and misses some. The sample holds around 97,000 clones, roughly 70% seen once. The sequencing input was PBMCs. The receptors derive from a woman aged 45-60 years in good health and CMV-seronegative. Each CDR3 is given with its conserved first and last residue. D genes are given only for firm matches. Only some rows state a clone size, as once, few, many or a class for expanded clones.

j_call: TRBJ2-1; v_call: TRBV5-1; d_call: -; clone_size: few; cdr3_nt: TGCGCCAGCAGCTTCGGCGGAGGGCCTTACAATGAGCAGTTCTTC; cdr3_aa: CASSFGGGPYNEQFF
j_call: TRBJ2-1; v_call: TRBV7-9; d_call: -; clone_size: -; cdr3_nt: TGTGCCAGCACAAAGGGGACCTACAATGAGCAGTTCTTC; cdr3_aa: CASTKGTYNEQFF
j_call: TRBJ2-7; v_call: TRBV10-2; d_call: TRBD2; clone_size: -; cdr3_nt: TGCGCCAGCAGTTCAGCGGGGGGTCCCTACGAGCAGTACTTC; cdr3_aa: CASSSAGGPYEQYF
j_call: TRBJ2-7; v_call: TRBV5-5; d_call: -; clone_size: -; cdr3_nt: TGTGCCAGCAGCTTCCAGGGCTTTCGGGAGCAGTACTTC; cdr3_aa: CASSFQGFREQYF
j_call: TRBJ2-7; v_call: TRBV6-1; d_call: -; clone_size: -; cdr3_nt: TGTGCCAGCAGCGACCTATGGGGAGGCTACGAGCAGTACTTC; cdr3_aa: CASSDLWGGYEQYF
j_call: TRBJ1-4; v_call: TRBV30; d_call: -; clone_size: -; cdr3_nt: TGTGCCTGGAGAAAACGTCTTTGGGCCTCCGGTAGGAATGAAAAACTGTTTTTT; cdr3_aa: CAWRKRLWASGRNEKLFF
j_call: TRBJ1-1; v_call: TRBV30; d_call: -; clone_size: -; cdr3_nt: TGTGCCTGGAGTGTGGCGGGGGACACTGAAGCTTTCTTT; cdr3_aa: CAWSVAGDTEAFF
j_call: TRBJ2-7; v_call: TRBV2; d_call: TRBD2; clone_size: once; cdr3_nt: TGTGCCAGCAGCCTCAGCGGGGGGGATTCCTACGAGCAGTACTTC; cdr3_aa: CASSLSGGDSYEQYF
j_call: TRBJ2-1; v_call: TRBV11-2; d_call: TRBD2; clone_size: -; cdr3_nt: TGTGCCAGCAGCTTAGTGGCTAGCGGGAGGGCCTTCTATGAGCAGTTCTTC; cdr3_aa: CASSLVASGRAFYEQFF
j_call: TRBJ1-1; v_call: TRBV28; d_call: -; clone_size: -; cdr3_nt: TGTGCCAGCAGTTCCGGCACTGAAGCTTTCTTT; cdr3_aa: CASSSGTEAFF
j_call: TRBJ2-7; v_call: TRBV2; d_call: -; clone_size: -; cdr3_nt: TGTGCCAGCAGTACCCGGGAATCGGCCTACGAGCAGTACTTC; cdr3_aa: CASSTRESAYEQYF
j_call: TRBJ2-7; v_call: TRBV10-3; d_call: TRBD1; clone_size: -; cdr3_nt: TGTGCCATCACTGCCGGACAGGGGTCTTCCTACGAGCAGTACTTC; cdr3_aa: CAITAGQGSSYEQYF
j_call: TRBJ2-1; v_call: TRBV2; d_call: -; clone_size: -; cdr3_nt: TGTGCCAGCAAGCCCAGGGTTTACAATGAGCAGTTCTTC; cdr3_aa: CASKPRVYNEQFF
j_call: TRBJ2-3; v_call: TRBV18; d_call: -; clone_size: -; cdr3_nt: TGTGCCAGCTCTCCCAGGGCTGATACGCAGTATTTT; cdr3_aa: CASSPRADTQYF
j_call: TRBJ2-1; v_call: TRBV28; d_call: TRBD2; clone_size: -; cdr3_nt: TGTGCCAGCAGTTTATGGGCGGGACTAGCTTCCAATGAGCAGTTCTTC; cdr3_aa: CASSLWAGLASNEQFF
j_call: TRBJ1-2; v_call: TRBV7-8; d_call: -; clone_size: few; cdr3_nt: TGTGCCAGCAGCTTAGGGGGAGGAGGACCCTATGGCTACACCTTC; cdr3_aa: CASSLGGGGPYGYTF
j_call: TRBJ2-7; v_call: TRBV2; d_call: -; clone_size: -; cdr3_nt: TGTGCCAGCAGGAGAGAGGGCTCCTACGAGCAGTACTTC; cdr3_aa: CASRREGSYEQYF
j_call: TRBJ2-3; v_call: TRBV10-2; d_call: -; clone_size: -; cdr3_nt: TGCGCCAGCAGTGAAGGGGGTGCAGTGTTGGGCACAGATACGCAGTATTTT; cdr3_aa: CASSEGGAVLGTDTQYF
j_call: TRBJ1-2; v_call: TRBV9; d_call: -; clone_size: -; cdr3_nt: TGTGCCAGCAGTCCCCCTGGGGGCTTGATTAACTATGGCTACACCTTC; cdr3_aa: CASSPPGGLINYGYTF
j_call: TRBJ2-2; v_call: TRBV4-2; d_call: TRBD1; clone_size: -; cdr3_nt: TGTGCCAGCAGCCCCATGACAGGGAAAAACACCGGGGAGCTGTTTTTT; cdr3_aa: CASSPMTGKNTGELFF
j_call: TRBJ2-7; v_call: TRBV5-6; d_call: TRBD2; clone_size: once; cdr3_nt: TGTGCCAGCAGCTCGACTTTTAGGGAGGGCTTGATGACCTACGAGCAGTACTTC; cdr3_aa: CASSSTFREGLMTYEQYF
j_call: TRBJ1-4; v_call: TRBV2; d_call: TRBD1; clone_size: -; cdr3_nt: TGTGCCAGCAGGGACAGGGGGCTCGGGAATGAAAAACTGTTTTTT; cdr3_aa: CASRDRGLGNEKLFF
j_call: TRBJ2-2; v_call: TRBV6-4; d_call: -; clone_size: once; cdr3_nt: TGTGCCCAAGGGGTACCCGGGGAGCTGTTTTTT; cdr3_aa: CAQGVPGELFF
j_call: TRBJ2-1; v_call: TRBV4-2; d_call: TRBD2; clone_size: -; cdr3_nt: TGTGCCAGCAGGCTACTAGCGGGGACATACAATGAGCAGTTCTTC; cdr3_aa: CASRLLAGTYNEQFF
j_call: TRBJ2-3; v_call: TRBV10-3; d_call: TRBD2; clone_size: once; cdr3_nt: TGTGCCATCAGTGAGGGCGGGAGTTTAACAGATACGCAGTATTTT; cdr3_aa: CAISEGGSLTDTQYF
j_call: TRBJ2-1; v_call: TRBV5-4; d_call: TRBD1; clone_size: -; cdr3_nt: TGTGCCAGCAGCTTGGCAGGGGGCGCCTCCTACAATGAGCAGTTCTTC; cdr3_aa: CASSLAGGASYNEQFF
j_call: TRBJ2-5; v_call: TRBV29-1; d_call: TRBD1; clone_size: -; cdr3_nt: TGCAGCGTGGGGACAGGGGGGGTCCAAGAGACCCAGTACTTC; cdr3_aa: CSVGTGGVQETQYF
j_call: TRBJ2-3; v_call: TRBV6-1; d_call: -; clone_size: -; cdr3_nt: TGTGCCAGCAGTCATACAGGGACCACAGATACGCAGTATTTT; cdr3_aa: CASSHTGTTDTQYF
j_call: TRBJ2-3; v_call: TRBV2; d_call: TRBD1; clone_size: -; cdr3_nt: TGTGCCAGCAGTGCGTGGACAGGAACGCAGTATTTT; cdr3_aa: CASSAWTGTQYF
j_call: TRBJ2-7; v_call: TRBV2; d_call: TRBD2; clone_size: -; cdr3_nt: TGTGCCAGCAGTGAACTACGCGGGAGTTACGAGCAGTACTTC; cdr3_aa: CASSELRGSYEQYF
j_call: TRBJ2-7; v_call: TRBV5-8; d_call: -; clone_size: -; cdr3_nt: TGTGCCAGCAGCTCCTTCTACGAGCAGTACTTC; cdr3_aa: CASSSFYEQYF
j_call: TRBJ2-7; v_call: TRBV7-2; d_call: -; clone_size: -; cdr3_nt: TGTGCCAGCAGCTCCCCACTCGGACTAATTACGGCCGAGCAGTACTTC; cdr3_aa: CASSSPLGLITAEQYF
j_call: TRBJ2-3; v_call: TRBV5-6; d_call: -; clone_size: few; cdr3_nt: TGTGCCAGCAGCTTGGGGGCGGGAGATACGCAGTATTTT; cdr3_aa: CASSLGAGDTQYF
j_call: TRBJ1-5; v_call: TRBV10-2; d_call: -; clone_size: -; cdr3_nt: TGCGCCAGCGGGACAACTAGCAATCAGCCCCAGCATTTT; cdr3_aa: CASGTTSNQPQHF
j_call: TRBJ2-4; v_call: TRBV5-4; d_call: TRBD2; clone_size: once; cdr3_nt: TGTGCCGGCAGCTCTATAGCGGGAGAATTTTCCATTCAGTACTTC; cdr3_aa: CAGSSIAGEFSIQYF
j_call: TRBJ2-7; v_call: TRBV6-1; d_call: TRBD1; clone_size: many; cdr3_nt: TGTGCCAGCAGTGAATATGGTCAGGGGGCGCGTTTCGAGCAGTACTTC; cdr3_aa: CASSEYGQGARFEQYF
j_call: TRBJ1-2; v_call: TRBV28; d_call: -; clone_size: -; cdr3_nt: TGTGCCAGCAGTTTGCAGGGTATCTATGGCTACACCTTC; cdr3_aa: CASSLQGIYGYTF
j_call: TRBJ2-7; v_call: TRBV5-6; d_call: TRBD2; clone_size: -; cdr3_nt: TGTGCCAGCAACTCCCTCAAGCGGGGCACCACCTACGAGCAGTACTTC; cdr3_aa: CASNSLKRGTTYEQYF
j_call: TRBJ2-5; v_call: TRBV7-9; d_call: -; clone_size: -; cdr3_nt: TGTGCCAGCAGCCAAGGGGGGGGCAACGTGGAGACCCAGTACTTC; cdr3_aa: CASSQGGGNVETQYF
j_call: TRBJ2-7; v_call: TRBV7-9; d_call: -; clone_size: few; cdr3_nt: TGTGCCAGCAGCACCGAGGTAGCAAACGAGCAGTACTTC; cdr3_aa: CASSTEVANEQYF
j_call: TRBJ2-2; v_call: TRBV4-1; d_call: -; clone_size: -; cdr3_nt: TGCGCCAGCAGCCCTGACAGGTTGGGTACCGGGGAGCTGTTTTTT; cdr3_aa: CASSPDRLGTGELFF
j_call: TRBJ2-1; v_call: TRBV27; d_call: TRBD1; clone_size: -; cdr3_nt: TGTGCCAGCACCGAGACAGGGGGCTACAATGAGCAGTTCTTC; cdr3_aa: CASTETGGYNEQFF
j_call: TRBJ2-5; v_call: TRBV9; d_call: -; clone_size: -; cdr3_nt: TGTGCCAGCAGCGTAGGGGGACAAGTCCAAGAGACCCAGTACTTC; cdr3_aa: CASSVGGQVQETQYF
j_call: TRBJ2-7; v_call: TRBV10-3; d_call: TRBD2; clone_size: -; cdr3_nt: TGTGCCATCAGTGACCTTAGCGGGGGGAACGAGCAGTACTTC; cdr3_aa: CAISDLSGGNEQYF
j_call: TRBJ1-1; v_call: TRBV7-2; d_call: TRBD1; clone_size: -; cdr3_nt: TGTGCCAGCAGCCCCTCCCGGGACAGGGATGAAGCTTTCTTT; cdr3_aa: CASSPSRDRDEAFF
j_call: TRBJ2-5; v_call: TRBV18; d_call: -; clone_size: -; cdr3_nt: TGTGCCAGCTCGCCTCAGGGGCCGGGGGGAGAGACCCAGTACTTC; cdr3_aa: CASSPQGPGGETQYF
j_call: TRBJ2-7; v_call: TRBV7-9; d_call: -; clone_size: few; cdr3_nt: TGTGCCAGCAGCTTAGCCAGGGACTCCTACGAGCAGTACTTC; cdr3_aa: CASSLARDSYEQYF
j_call: TRBJ1-4; v_call: TRBV19; d_call: TRBD1; clone_size: -; cdr3_nt: TGTGCCAGTAGTATGGGACAGGGTGGTGAAAAACTGTTTTTT; cdr3_aa: CASSMGQGGEKLFF
j_call: TRBJ2-7; v_call: TRBV7-2; d_call: TRBD2; clone_size: -; cdr3_nt: TGTGCCAGCAGTCCTAGCGGGGGGGCGGGCGGGGGCGAGCAGTACTTC; cdr3_aa: CASSPSGGAGGGEQYF